Sequencing of this TCR beta chain was carried out in a study of early T cells in non-severe SARS-CoV-2 infection. TCRdb itself ran the 5' RACE reads through MiXCR, one entry per CDR3 protein. The table lists roughly 67,000 distinct CDR3 sequences, about 11% of them singletons. This clonotype was observed a few times. Trimming at V came to 8 bases and at J to 2 bases, leaving 2 bases not matched to a gene. The CDR3 sequence is 13 residues long. The germline V gene has CDR1 SGHNT and CDR2 YENEEA. The clonotype was recovered from an adult who was a healthcare worker with PCR-confirmed SARS-CoV-2 infection or an uninfected control (not recorded which). Sequences were obtained from whole blood. The chain recombines TRBV11-3 with TRBJ2-3; 9 nucleotides line up with TRBD2. The CDR3 nucleotides are TGTGCCAGCGGGACTAGCATCACAGATACGCAGTATTTT. This codes for CASGTSITDTQYF.